This T cell receptor (beta chain) emerged from a study of beta chain features in type 1 diabetes. Regarding the study as a whole: There was a moderate but significant shortening of TCRB CDR3s in all four CD4+ subsets of Type 1 diabetes patients. PCR may have favored shorter templates equally in patients and controls.

Losses at the gene ends were 11 bases for V and 5 bases for J; bases not matched to a gene: 7. Germline CDR1 is WSHSY and CDR2 is SAAADI. The CDR3 runs to 12 residues. CD4+ naive, central memory, regulatory and stem cell-like memory cells were sorted via CD45RO/CCR7/CD25/CD127/CD95/CD27. Isolated RNA was reverse transcribed in full, so expressed TCRB transcripts were sequenced. This table comes from immunoSEQ multiplex PCR, and its TCRdb copy is limited to in-frame clones, with some not included. This table has about 160,000 clones, 8% to 9.5% appearing once. Concerning this clone: Its antigen is not known.

The chain is built from TRBV10-2 and TRBJ2-5, with 8 bases aligning to TRBD2. What was sequenced was central memory CD4+ T cells from blood. The TCR sequence derives from a woman between 18 and 29 years old with type 1 diabetes. CDR3 sequence (DNA): TGCGCCGCAGCGGGAGTGGGGGAGACCCAGTACTTC. The encoded protein is CAAAGVGETQYF.